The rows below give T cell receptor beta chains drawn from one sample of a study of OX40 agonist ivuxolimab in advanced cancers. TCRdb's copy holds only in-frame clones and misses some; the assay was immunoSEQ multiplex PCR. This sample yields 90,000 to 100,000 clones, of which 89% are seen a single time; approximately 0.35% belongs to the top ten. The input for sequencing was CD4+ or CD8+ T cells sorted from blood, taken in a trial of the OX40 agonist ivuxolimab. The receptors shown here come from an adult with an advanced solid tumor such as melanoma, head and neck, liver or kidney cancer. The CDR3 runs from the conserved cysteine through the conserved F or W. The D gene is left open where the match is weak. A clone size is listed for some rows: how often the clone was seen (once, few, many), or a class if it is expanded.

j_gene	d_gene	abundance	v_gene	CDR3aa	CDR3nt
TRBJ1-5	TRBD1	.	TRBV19	CASSGWTGGHQPQHF	TGTGCCAGTAGTGGTTGGACAGGGGGACATCAGCCCCAGCATTTT
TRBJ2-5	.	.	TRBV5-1	CASSLGSAEEETQYF	TGCGCCAGCAGCTTGGGGTCAGCCGAGGAAGAGACCCAGTACTTC
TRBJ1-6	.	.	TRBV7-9	CASMGGSYNSPLHF	TGTGCCAGCATGGGAGGCTCCTATAATTCACCCCTCCACTTT
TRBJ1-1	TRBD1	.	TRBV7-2	CASSQGGDDTEAFF	TGTGCCAGCAGCCAAGGGGGCGATGACACTGAAGCTTTCTTT
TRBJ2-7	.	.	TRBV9	CASSNGQGNYEQYF	TGTGCCAGCAGCAACGGGCAGGGTAATTACGAGCAGTACTTC
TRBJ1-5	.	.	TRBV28	CASSQGGAQWPQHF	TGTGCCAGCAGCCAAGGGGGGGCTCAGTGGCCCCAGCATTTT
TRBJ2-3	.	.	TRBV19	CASSTSRTDTQYF	TGTGCCAGTAGTACGTCCCGCACAGATACGCAGTATTTT
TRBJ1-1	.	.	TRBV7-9	CASSLKTTLEAFF	TGTGCCAGCAGCTTAAAAACCACCCTTGAAGCTTTCTTT
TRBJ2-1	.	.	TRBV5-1	CASSLGAGFTYNEQFF	TGCGCCAGCAGCTTGGGCGCGGGCTTTACATACAATGAGCAGTTCTTC
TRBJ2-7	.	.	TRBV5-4	CASSSTGTRNEQYF	TGTGCCAGCAGCTCAACAGGGACCAGGAACGAGCAGTACTTC
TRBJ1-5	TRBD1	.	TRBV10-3	CAISEQGLSNQPQHF	TGTGCCATCAGTGAACAGGGGCTTAGCAATCAGCCCCAGCATTTT
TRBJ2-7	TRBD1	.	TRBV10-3	CAISGTGGYEQYF	TGTGCCATCAGTGGAACAGGGGGCTACGAGCAGTACTTC
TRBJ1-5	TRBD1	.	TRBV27	CASSPKQGYGNQPQHF	TGTGCCAGCAGTCCGAAACAGGGGTATGGCAATCAGCCCCAGCATTTT
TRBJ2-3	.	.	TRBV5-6	CASSSLPDTQYF	TGTGCCAGCAGCTCACTCCCAGATACGCAGTATTTT
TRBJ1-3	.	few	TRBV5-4	CASSPGMGGNTIYF	TGTGCCAGCAGCCCCGGTATGGGTGGAAACACCATATATTTT
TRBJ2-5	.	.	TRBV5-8	CASSLGDQETQYF	TGTGCCAGCAGCTTGGGGGACCAAGAGACCCAGTACTTC